Presented here are 2 T cell receptor beta chains from one specimen sequenced in a study of blood T cell repertoires in COVID-19. The repertoire was sequenced with immunoSEQ multiplex PCR; TCRdb's copy has only in-frame clones and lacks some. The data show hundreds of thousands of clones, over 70% seen once. Sequences were obtained from peripheral blood. The receptors derive from a human donor in a cohort sampled during active COVID-19.

This chain uses TRBV9 with TRBJ2-1, with 9 bases matching TRBD2. Losses at the gene ends were 6 bases for V and 6 bases for J; bases not matched to a gene: 13. Germline V gives CDR1 SGDLS, CDR2 YYNGEE. The CDR3 runs to 16 residues. The CDR3 protein is CASTGKGTSWSNEQFF. In DNA, the CDR3 is TGTGCCAGCACCGGTAAGGGGACTAGCTGGTCCAATGAGCAGTTCTTC.

The chain employs TRBV5-4 and TRBJ1-4; D remains ambiguous. The germline V gene encodes CDR1 SGHNT and CDR2 YYREEE (reference sequence). V shed 4 bases and J shed 7 bases, with 17 bases lying between them. CDR3 length: 15 amino acids. CDR3 sequence (DNA): TGTGCCAGCAGCCGTGAGCCTGGGCGGGGTGAAAAACTGTTTTTT. It specifies CASSREPGRGEKLFF.